Each of the 9 T cell receptor beta chains below was sequenced from the same sample in a study of cytomegalovirus exposure and HLA in healthy donors. Researchers ran the PCR with 60 Vbeta and 13 Jbeta primers. Measured with immunoSEQ multiplex PCR; TCRdb has only the in-frame clones, and not every one. This table lists under 130,000 clones. The specimen sequenced was PBMCs. The receptors were gathered from a man aged 40-49 years in good health and CMV-seronegative.

The chain couples TRBV7-6 to TRBJ1-1; D remains ambiguous. Germline V gene lookup returns CDR1 SGHVS and CDR2 FNYEAQ. Trimming cost V 1 base and J 2 bases, with 5 bases left between them. This CDR3 comprises 13 residues. CDR3 DNA: TGTGCCAGCAGCTTAGACACCAACACTGAAGCTTTCTTT. Translating gives CASSLDTNTEAFF.

The chain combines TRBV18 with TRBJ2-7, with 10 bases that match TRBD1. V shed 5 bases and J 4 bases; nucleotides not matched to a gene: 8. CDR3 length: 15 amino acids. Germline V gene sequence: CDR1 KGHSH, CDR2 LQKENI. The CDR3 sequence: CASSDGQGGDYEQYF. The CDR3, as DNA: TGTGCCAGCTCAGATGGACAGGGGGGAGATTACGAGCAGTACTTC.

V usage is TRBV25-1 and J usage is TRBJ2-2; D is unclear. The CDR3 extends over 14 amino acids. Germline V gives CDR1 MGHDK, CDR2 SYGVNS. Trimming cost V 3 bases and J 4 bases, with 9 bases left between them. CDR3 loop: CASSDGRGTGELFF. CDR3 DNA sequence: TGTGCCAGCAGTGACGGCAGAGGCACCGGGGAGCTGTTTTTT.

The CDR3 DNA follows: TGTGCCAGCAGTCCCGGGACAGGGGTCTACGAGCAGTACTTC. It is translated as CASSPGTGVYEQYF. The J gene is TRBJ2-7, the V gene TRBV6-5; 10 nucleotides align to TRBD1. Germline assignment: CDR1 MNHEY and CDR2 SVGAGI. The CDR3 is made up of 14 amino acids. Losses at the gene ends were 5 bases for V and 3 bases for J; bases not matched to a gene: 4.

The CDR3 is CASSNRDRGTDTQYF. As DNA, the CDR3 is TGTGCCAGCAGTAACCGGGACAGGGGAACAGATACGCAGTATTTT. J is TRBJ2-3 and V is TRBV6-5, with 10 bases matching TRBD1. Unmatched junction bases numbered 5, after V lost 5 bases and J lost 3 bases. This CDR3 is 15 amino acids long. The germline CDR1 and CDR2 sequences are MNHEY and SVGAGI.

The chain employs TRBV25-1 and TRBJ1-2; TRBD1 is a possible D gene (5 bases). V was shortened by 3 bases and J by 8 bases, with 13 bases between the two germline ends. Germline CDR1 reads MGHDK; CDR2 reads SYGVNS. This CDR3 spans 13 amino acids. In nucleotides, the CDR3 is TGTGCCAGCAGTGATCTTCAGGGAAGGGGCTACACCTTC. Amino acids: CASSDLQGRGYTF.

The rearrangement uses TRBV30 and TRBJ1-5, with D uncertain. Trimming took off 2 bases at V and 4 bases at J, with 6 bases between the two ends. Germline CDR1 is GTSNPN and CDR2 is SVGIG (reference sequence). The CDR3 runs to 12 residues. As DNA, the CDR3 is TGTGCCTGGAGTACGGGGAATCAGCCCCAGCATTTT. Translated: CAWSTGNQPQHF.

This chain uses TRBV5-1 with TRBJ1-2; D is uncertain. This CDR3 contains 14 residues. Trimming cost V 1 base and J 0 bases, with 7 bases left between them. Germline V CDR1 and CDR2: SGHRS, YFSETQ. CDR3 bases: TGCGCCAGCAGCTTGACATCAGCTAACTATGGCTACACCTTC. It is translated as CASSLTSANYGYTF.

The CDR3 region has the DNA TGTGCCAGCTCACCACGGTCAGGGGGCGATGAAAAACTGTTTTTT. It codes for CASSPRSGGDEKLFF. The V gene is TRBV18, the J gene TRBJ1-4, with TRBD1 matching 8 bases. V trimming: 1 base; J trimming: 6 bases; junction bases outside the gene matches: 4. This CDR3 contains 15 residues. CDR1 is KGHSH, CDR2 LQKENI, per germline. Together with reference TRBV18 and TRBJ1-4, the CDR3 gives the full variable domain: NAGVMQNPRHLVRRRGQEARLRCSPMKGHSHVYWYRQLPEEGLKFMVYLQKENIIDESGMPKERFSAEFPKEGPSILRIQQVVRGDSAAYFCASSPRSGGDEKLFFGSGTQLSVL.